The rows below give T cell receptor beta chains drawn from one sample of a study of Ad26.COV2.S vaccination and SARS-CoV-2 variants. Clones were sequenced by immunoSEQ multiplex PCR, and TCRdb holds only the in-frame ones, with some missing. The sample yields hundreds of thousands of clones, roughly 87% seen once. This specimen consisted of peripheral blood, obtained in a trial of Ad26.COV2.S vaccine versus placebo. These receptors were obtained from a person between 18 and 60 years old who received the Ad26.COV2.S COVID-19 vaccine or a placebo. Both conserved end residues are part of each CDR3. The D gene is left open where the match is weak. Clone sizes are given selectively: once, few, many, or a class where the clone is expanded.

J: TRBJ1-1; size: -; V: TRBV3-1/TRBV3-2; D: -; CDR3: CASSQVTGTWTEAFF; DNA: TGTGCCAGCAGCCAAGTAACAGGGACTTGGACTGAAGCTTTCTTT
J: TRBJ1-5; size: -; V: TRBV18; D: -; CDR3: CASSPPNGGDQPQHF; DNA: TGTGCCAGCTCACCACCGAACGGTGGAGATCAGCCCCAGCATTTT
J: TRBJ1-1; size: -; V: TRBV18; D: -; CDR3: CASSPTGVNTEAFF; DNA: TGTGCCAGCTCACCAACTGGCGTGAACACTGAAGCTTTCTTT
J: TRBJ1-1; size: -; V: TRBV28; D: TRBD1; CDR3: CASSSTGGNTEAFF; DNA: TGTGCCAGCAGTTCGACAGGGGGCAACACTGAAGCTTTCTTT
J: TRBJ2-1; size: -; V: TRBV9; D: -; CDR3: CASSVLPGLYNEQFF; DNA: TGTGCCAGCAGCGTTCTACCGGGATTATACAATGAGCAGTTCTTC
J: TRBJ2-5; size: -; V: TRBV29-1; D: TRBD1; CDR3: CSVDPGQGGETQYF; DNA: TGCAGCGTTGACCCAGGACAGGGAGGAGAGACCCAGTACTTC
J: TRBJ1-5; size: -; V: TRBV11-2; D: TRBD1; CDR3: CASSLDLTGPNQPQHF; DNA: TGTGCCAGCAGCTTAGATCTGACAGGGCCGAATCAGCCCCAGCATTTT
J: TRBJ1-5; size: -; V: TRBV30; D: -; CDR3: CAWSPAWGSRELSQPQHF; DNA: TGTGCCTGGAGTCCGGCGTGGGGTTCCAGGGAGTTATCTCAGCCCCAGCATTTT
J: TRBJ1-1; size: -; V: TRBV13; D: TRBD1; CDR3: CASSLGHAGGSTEAFF; DNA: TGTGCCAGCAGCTTAGGCCATGCAGGGGGAAGCACTGAAGCTTTCTTT
J: TRBJ1-5; size: -; V: TRBV7-2; D: -; CDR3: CASSDPFQPQHF; DNA: TGTGCCAGCAGCGACCCATTTCAGCCCCAGCATTTT
J: TRBJ1-3; size: -; V: TRBV19; D: -; CDR3: CASSRGGSGNTIYF; DNA: TGTGCCAGTAGCCGGGGGGGTTCCGGAAACACCATATATTTT
J: TRBJ1-3; size: -; V: TRBV4-3; D: -; CDR3: CASSQDLSRMDTIYF; DNA: TGCGCCAGCAGCCAAGATCTTTCCAGAATGGACACCATATATTTT
J: TRBJ1-5; size: -; V: TRBV4-2; D: TRBD1; CDR3: CASSQGTGSNQPQHF; DNA: TGTGCCAGCAGCCAAGGGACAGGCAGCAATCAGCCCCAGCATTTT
J: TRBJ1-2; size: -; V: TRBV18; D: -; CDR3: CASSGWQGYGYTF; DNA: TGTGCCAGCTCAGGGTGGCAGGGCTATGGCTACACCTTC
J: TRBJ1-2; size: once; V: TRBV19; D: -; CDR3: CATRRQRKGAITTGYTF; DNA: TGTGCCACCAGAAGGCAGCGAAAAGGGGCGATAACTACTGGCTACACCTTC
J: TRBJ2-3; size: -; V: TRBV7-8; D: TRBD2; CDR3: CASSLDMAGDPPPTDTQYF; DNA: TGTGCCAGCAGCTTAGATATGGCGGGAGATCCCCCCCCCACAGATACGCAGTATTTT
J: TRBJ1-5; size: few; V: TRBV2; D: -; CDR3: CASSGGRGGQPQHF; DNA: TGTGCCAGCAGTGGGGGCAGGGGAGGTCAGCCCCAGCATTTT
J: TRBJ2-3; size: -; V: TRBV21-1; D: -; CDR3: CASTPSHPTVPRDQATDTQYF; DNA: TGTGCCAGCACCCCCTCACACCCTACGGTACCACGTGATCAAGCCACAGATACGCAGTATTTT
J: TRBJ1-1; size: -; V: TRBV7-3; D: -; CDR3: CASSLFGELNTEAFF; DNA: TGTGCCAGCAGCTTGTTCGGGGAACTGAACACTGAAGCTTTCTTT
J: TRBJ1-1; size: few; V: TRBV5-6; D: TRBD1; CDR3: CASSRGRGWTGTEAFF; DNA: TGTGCCAGCAGCCGGGGCAGGGGGTGGACCGGCACTGAAGCTTTCTTT
J: TRBJ2-1; size: -; V: TRBV5-4; D: TRBD2; CDR3: CASSSIAGGLRVGQFF; DNA: TGTGCCAGCAGCTCCATAGCGGGAGGATTGAGGGTCGGGCAGTTCTTC
J: TRBJ2-1; size: -; V: TRBV30; D: TRBD2; CDR3: CAWSVMVGGWNEQFF; DNA: TGTGCCTGGAGTGTCATGGTGGGAGGGTGGAATGAGCAGTTCTTC
J: TRBJ1-1; size: -; V: TRBV19; D: -; CDR3: CASSLGTNTEAFF; DNA: TGTGCCAGTAGCCTGGGGACGAACACTGAAGCTTTCTTT
J: TRBJ1-2; size: once; V: TRBV4-1; D: -; CDR3: CASSQDSWDLKLEYTF; DNA: TGCGCCAGCAGCCAAGATTCGTGGGACTTAAAATTGGAATACACCTTC
J: TRBJ2-1; size: -; V: TRBV6-1; D: -; CDR3: CASSEVGTEQFF; DNA: TGTGCCAGCAGTGAAGTCGGGACTGAGCAGTTCTTC
J: TRBJ2-3; size: -; V: TRBV7-3; D: -; CDR3: CASSLGITEAQYF; DNA: TGTGCCAGCAGCTTGGGGATAACAGAGGCGCAGTATTTT
J: TRBJ1-6; size: -; V: TRBV15; D: -; CDR3: CATGPPFDSPLHF; DNA: TGTGCCACCGGCCCCCCCTTCGATTCACCCCTCCACTTT
J: TRBJ1-1; size: -; V: TRBV5-1; D: -; CDR3: CASSLEPNTEAFF; DNA: TGCGCCAGCAGCTTGGAACCGAACACTGAAGCTTTCTTT
J: TRBJ1-1; size: -; V: TRBV6-5; D: -; CDR3: CASSTPSRTEAFF; DNA: TGTGCCAGCAGTACCCCCTCCCGGACTGAAGCTTTCTTT
J: TRBJ2-7; size: -; V: TRBV19; D: TRBD1; CDR3: CASTPRGDRASYEQYF; DNA: TGTGCCAGTACCCCGAGGGGGGACAGGGCCTCCTACGAGCAGTACTTC
J: TRBJ1-2; size: -; V: TRBV7-2; D: -; CDR3: CASSRNGAGLDYGYTF; DNA: TGTGCCAGCAGTCGTAATGGGGCAGGGTTGGACTATGGCTACACCTTC
J: TRBJ1-5; size: few; V: TRBV25-1; D: -; CDR3: CASSARGDNGNQPQHF; DNA: TGTGCCAGCAGTGCCCGGGGGGACAACGGCAATCAGCCCCAGCATTTT
J: TRBJ2-7; size: -; V: TRBV7-9; D: -; CDR3: CASSLEGVSYEQYF; DNA: TGTGCCAGCAGCTTAGAGGGGGTCTCCTACGAGCAGTACTTC
J: TRBJ1-2; size: -; V: TRBV7-3; D: TRBD1; CDR3: CASSPAGTGPGGYTF; DNA: TGTGCCAGCTCTCCGGCCGGGACAGGACCTGGTGGCTACACCTTC
J: TRBJ1-2; size: -; V: TRBV13; D: -; CDR3: CASSGAGEGEGYTF; DNA: TGTGCCAGCAGCGGAGCAGGCGAGGGTGAAGGCTACACCTTC
J: TRBJ2-3; size: -; V: TRBV7-3; D: -; CDR3: CASSLMGASDTQYF; DNA: TGTGCCAGCAGCTTAATGGGGGCGTCAGATACGCAGTATTTT
J: TRBJ2-1; size: -; V: TRBV4-1; D: TRBD2; CDR3: CASSQGLAGGGEQFF; DNA: TGCGCCAGCAGCCAAGGACTAGCGGGAGGGGGCGAGCAGTTCTTC
J: TRBJ2-7; size: -; V: TRBV5-1; D: TRBD2; CDR3: CASSLIPGTSGGYEQYF; DNA: TGCGCCAGCAGCTTGATCCCCGGGACTAGCGGGGGGTACGAGCAGTACTTC
J: TRBJ2-1; size: -; V: TRBV19; D: -; CDR3: CASSRAGRSSYNEQFF; DNA: TGTGCCAGTAGTCGGGCAGGAAGGAGCTCCTACAATGAGCAGTTCTTC
J: TRBJ2-7; size: once; V: TRBV18; D: -; CDR3: CASSKTALEGSYEQYF; DNA: TGTGCCAGCTCTAAGACCGCCCTAGAAGGCTCCTACGAGCAGTACTTC